The entry that follows covers one TCR beta chain sequence. What it recognizes is unknown. The use of a sample-barcoded 5' primer and a J-beta primer mix characterized a second PCR of about 7 to 12 cycles. CDR3-containing paired-end reads numbered at least 3 million in each sample. TCRdb re-analysed the 5' RACE reads in MiXCR, keeping a single row per CDR3 protein. In the table there are nearly 1 million distinct CDR3 sequences, about 51% of which are singletons. The data are from a study of blood T cells in healthy people across ages. Study observations and caveats: Age advanced and TCR beta diversity per million T cells fell, roughly linearly.

Aged about 6 to 95, donors were systemically healthy Caucasians from Russia. The receptor was isolated from an older woman in good health. Material: blood.

The CDR3 protein is CSVPLDRGRVGEQYF. DNA for the CDR3: TGCAGCGTCCCCCTCGACAGGGGGCGGGTAGGGGAGCAGTACTTC. The rearrangement links TRBV29-1 to TRBJ2-5; TRBD1 matches 10 bases. J was trimmed by 11 bases and V by 6 bases; bases with no gene match: 18. This CDR3 spans 15 amino acids. From germline, CDR1 is SQVTM and CDR2 ANQGSEA.